Listed below are T cell receptor beta chains from one sample, sequenced in a study of response to subunit inactivated influenza vaccine. A single record per CDR3 protein comes from TCRdb applying MiXCR to the RT-PCR reads. The repertoire has 750,000 to 850,000 distinct CDR3 sequences, less than 20% of them found once; the top ten carry about a tenth. Sequenced here: PBMCs from blood, sampled around 5 days after vaccination. The receptor source for this set is a man aged 45-60 years who received an inactivated influenza vaccine. Each CDR3 is given with its conserved first and last residue. The D gene is left open where the match is weak. Some rows mark clone size as missing; the rest say once, few, many or name a class of expanded clone.

few	TRBV5-1	TRBJ2-7	NA	TGCGCCAGCCGTAAGGCGCTGAATGACTACGAGCAGTACTTC	CASRKALNDYEQYF
few	TRBV11-2	TRBJ2-1	TRBD2	TGTGCCAGCAGCTTCCCCCTCGCGTTGCGGGAGAGATACAATGAGCAGTTCTTC	CASSFPLALRERYNEQFF
NA	TRBV4-2	TRBJ2-2	TRBD1	TGTGCCAGCAGCCAAGATCCGACAGGGGGGAACACCGGGGAGCTGTTTTTT	CASSQDPTGGNTGELFF
many	TRBV29-1	TRBJ2-3	TRBD1	TGCAGCGGGGGACAGGGGGCGTATTCAGATACGCAGTATTTT	CSGGQGAYSDTQYF
few	TRBV12-3/TRBV12-4	TRBJ2-2	NA	TGTGCCAGCAAAGGTGCAGGAGAGATCACCGGGGAGCTGTTTTTT	CASKGAGEITGELFF
many	TRBV29-1	TRBJ2-5	TRBD1	TGCAGCGTCGACAGGGGTAAAGAGACCCAGTACTTC	CSVDRGKETQYF
few	TRBV15	TRBJ2-4	NA	TGTGCCACCAGCAGAGATCGCGGGCTAGCCAAAAACATTCAGTACTTC	CATSRDRGLAKNIQYF
few	TRBV28	TRBJ2-7	NA	TGTGCCAGCAGTTCCAGGTTCCTGTACGAGCAGTACTTC	CASSSRFLYEQYF
few	TRBV10-3	TRBJ1-2	TRBD1	TGTGCCATCAGTGAGTCGACAGGGGCGGCTAACTATGGCTACACCTTC	CAISESTGAANYGYTF
many	TRBV10-3	TRBJ2-3	NA	TGTGCCTCCCGGGGCTCTAGCACAGATACGCAGTATTTT	CASRGSSTDTQYF
once	TRBV20-1	TRBJ2-2	TRBD2	TGCAGTGCAAGAGTGAGCGGGGTGAACACCGGGGAGCTGTTTTTT	CSARVSGVNTGELFF
few	TRBV20-1	TRBJ2-3	TRBD2	TGCAGTGCTAGAGATCGTTCTAGCGGAAACACAGATACGCAGTATTTT	CSARDRSSGNTDTQYF
few	TRBV12-3/TRBV12-4	TRBJ1-2	NA	TGTGCCAGCAGTTTGGGGGGGCCCCACGATGGCTACACCTTC	CASSLGGPHDGYTF
NA	TRBV4-2	TRBJ2-7	NA	TGTGCCAGCAGCCAAGAGTTACGGACCTACGAGCAGTACTTC	CASSQELRTYEQYF
NA	TRBV7-2	TRBJ2-3	NA	TGTGCCAGCAGCTTACGGGACTCAGGCTCAGATACGCAGTATTTT	CASSLRDSGSDTQYF
NA	TRBV12-3/TRBV12-4	TRBJ2-7	NA	TGTGCCAGCAGTTTTGGTAGGGACTACGAGCAGTACTTC	CASSFGRDYEQYF
few	TRBV5-1	TRBJ2-3	NA	TGCGCCAGCAGCTTGGCCGATACGGGAAACACAGATACGCAGTATTTT	CASSLADTGNTDTQYF
NA	TRBV24-1	TRBJ2-2	TRBD2	TGTGCCACCAGTGATTGGGGACTAGCGGGGGCCCAGGGGACCGGGGAGCTGTTTTTT	CATSDWGLAGAQGTGELFF
NA	TRBV27	TRBJ1-5	NA	TGTGCCAGCAGTTATAAATTGGGCAGCAATCAGCCCCAGCATTTT	CASSYKLGSNQPQHF
NA	TRBV7-9	TRBJ2-3	NA	TGTGCCAGTAATACCGGGGGACTTAGCCTTAACACAGATACGCAGTATTTT	CASNTGGLSLNTDTQYF
NA	TRBV5-1	TRBJ2-3	NA	TGCGCCAGCAGCTTGGAGATCCAGAGGGGCACAGATACGCAGTATTTT	CASSLEIQRGTDTQYF